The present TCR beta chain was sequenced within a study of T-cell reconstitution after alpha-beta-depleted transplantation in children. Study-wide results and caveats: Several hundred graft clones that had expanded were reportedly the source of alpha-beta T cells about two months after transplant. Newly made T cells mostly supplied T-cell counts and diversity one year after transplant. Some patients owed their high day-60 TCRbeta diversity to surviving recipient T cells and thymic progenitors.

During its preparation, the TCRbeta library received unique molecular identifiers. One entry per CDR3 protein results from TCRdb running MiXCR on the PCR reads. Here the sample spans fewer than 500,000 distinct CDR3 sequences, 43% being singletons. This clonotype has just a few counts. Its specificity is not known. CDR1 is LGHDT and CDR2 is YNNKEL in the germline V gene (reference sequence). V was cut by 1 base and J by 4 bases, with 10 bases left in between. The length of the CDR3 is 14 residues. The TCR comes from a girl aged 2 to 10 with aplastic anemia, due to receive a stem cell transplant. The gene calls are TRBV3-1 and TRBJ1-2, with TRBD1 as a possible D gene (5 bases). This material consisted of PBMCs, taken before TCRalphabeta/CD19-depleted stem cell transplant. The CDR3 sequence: CASSQVDSSYGYTF. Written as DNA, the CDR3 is TGTGCCAGCAGCCAAGTCGACAGCAGCTATGGCTACACCTTC.